This record covers a single T cell receptor beta chain. The target of this receptor is not known. It has no much larger one-base neighbor in the sample; base qualities were not kept. CDR1 and CDR2 are drawn from the germline V gene: MNHNS, SASEGT. Including cysteine and phenylalanine, the CDR3 has 15 amino acids. Solely the CDR3 DNA is kept, with 45 bases framed from the first base. Compared with germline, V lacks 3 bases and J lacks 2 bases; bases without a gene match: 4. This sample stems from a study of cytomegalovirus exposure and HLA in healthy donors (TCRdb year 2017). About the investigation overall: An earlier analysis of approximately 640 of the donors reported about 250 Gb of sequence data and approximately 110 million unique TCR beta sequences from roughly 200 million T cells. The T cell repertoires of about 700 subjects were profiled by immunosequencing and related to cytomegalovirus serostatus. The aim of the study was to test whether cataloging public T cell receptors could identify signatures of past pathogen exposure. Rather than using new phenotypic data, the later analysis identified candidate immune exposures from TCR beta sequences and from how often those sequences occurred across donors. Because of strong linkage in the cohort, four to six DR-DQ haplotypes were treated as single units for association and clustering. Class I and class II HLA loci were covered by the typing at four-digit resolution. Donor age, sex, ethnicity and CMV serostatus were collected together with the repertoire data. Among a few hundred genotyped donors of the cohort, an average of approximately 230,000 unique TCR beta nucleotide sequences were sequenced per donor, 15% to 20% of them non-productive. A later analysis re-examined previously published TCR beta repertoires from more than 650 donors and added high-resolution HLA genotyping to investigate patterns of TCR occurrence. Roughly 300 gigabases of sequencing data and approximately 91 million unique TCR sequences made up an early release that covered nearly 650 HLA-typed donors. In addition to the first cohort of 666 subjects, a separate validation cohort of 120 different subjects was used. The genetic ancestry cluster associated with self-reported Caucasian donors included over 65% of the 350 to 500 genotyped donors. The number of typed donors differed by locus: about 629-630 for A, B, C, DRB1 and DQB1; roughly 510 for DQA1; some 590 for DPA1; and 400 to 480 for DPB1. All discovery cohort repertoires had been generated using a single sequencing platform. A later genetic analysis used genome-wide SNP genotypes for about three fifths of the roughly 700 donors, treating that subset as a discovery cohort. To predict cytomegalovirus infection status, the study brought together high-throughput TCR immunosequencing, statistical association of individual TCRs with disease status, and machine learning. An earlier analysis of 450 to 750 of the donors used high-throughput TCR beta sequencing to judge whether each TCR beta V gene segment behaved as functional or pseudogenic. Study-wide findings and limitations: While some public TCRs were present in many individuals, most TCR sequences turned up only very rarely across donors. A further reported finding was that TCR beta sequences accurately predicted the HLA-A and HLA-B alleles for most subjects in the first cohort. In a later genetic analysis, fewer N-insertions in productive TCRs were reported among donors in an Asian-associated ancestry cluster than the roughly 700-donor mean. The sequencing pipeline was judged likely to have produced a cluster of highly shared sequence variants as a technical artifact. CMV serostatus was the only immune exposure information available for the cohort. Because the 87-base-pair reads could not distinguish some IMGT-functional V segments, including TRBV6-2 and TRBV6-3, those segments were excluded. HLA typing was unavailable for some donors at each locus, so association tests used only the typed subset. In a later analysis, HLA-associated TCR beta chains showed more clonal expansion and lower generation probabilities than non-associated chains that were equally common. In both the original and validation cohorts, the classifier was reported to diagnose cytomegalovirus status with high specificity and sensitivity. According to a later analysis, parvovirus B19, influenza, CMV and Epstein-Barr virus appeared linked to several top co-occurrence clusters. When HLA alleles, especially DR and DQ, strongly co-occurred, TCR associations were difficult to assign to individual alleles. At a false discovery rate of 0.05, a later analysis linked 15,000 to 20,000 TCR beta sequences to specific HLA alleles. A later genetic analysis associated a missense DCLRE1C variant with V-gene and J-gene trimming of TCR beta chains, and an independent cohort replicated the association. The authors suggested that the approach could potentially be generalized to other disease states and immunological phenotypes. Roughly uniform sequencing depth across donors was assumed in presence/absence analyses, although this assumption may not hold. Only TCR beta chains were sequenced in this cohort, and the absence of alpha or paired-chain data limited detectable features. In a later analysis, TCR association rates were found to vary across HLA loci, with the most associated TCRs seen for DRB1 alleles and the fewest for HLA-C alleles. Broadly in line with IMGT annotations, most TCR beta V segments showed up in productive rearrangements about 87% or about 30% of the time in an earlier analysis of some 590 of the donors. Correlated functional status among segregating V segments might reflect linkage disequilibrium, but an unknown experimental factor could not be ruled out. Most CMV-associated TCR beta chains appeared to be HLA-restricted in a later analysis, and the HLA associations seemed to be driven largely by CMV exposure. In vitro tests confirmed that a few of the cytomegalovirus-associated TCR beta chains recognize cytomegalovirus antigens. Because counts were too low, fewer than 20 rarely observed V segments, including chromosome 9 orphons, were excluded from the earlier analysis of several hundred of the donors. In the study, some 180 TCR beta chains were listed as associated with cytomegalovirus.

The cohort was made up of 500 to 850 healthy bone marrow donors. At the time of sampling, all cohort members were nominally healthy, though unrecorded immune exposures were likely present. The donor was CMV seropositive and belonged to the group of 250 to 350 seropositive cohort members. A peripheral blood sample was provided by each donor, and peripheral blood mononuclear cells were used for TCR beta sequencing. Genomic DNA extraction from the blood cell samples was performed with the Qiagen DNeasy Blood Extraction Kit. Libraries were made using the immunoSEQ multiplex PCR assay. For the multiplex PCR, a mixture combining 60 forward primers for TCR Vbeta segments and 13 reverse primers for TCR Jbeta segments was used. Amplification of the CDR3 region of rearranged TCR beta genes was performed with a multiplex PCR assay on genomic DNA. The amplified TCR beta libraries were sequenced on the Illumina HiSeq System as 87-base-pair reads. On the authors' methods: A later analysis tallied some 79 million unique TCR beta chains across the 700 or so repertoires, and approximately 11 million of those chains were shared by two or more donors. A nearest-neighbor algorithm error-corrected the raw reads and collapsed the reads into unique sequences, merging closely related sequences to remove PCR and sequencing errors. Alignment of CDR3 sequences to IMGT reference sequences was used to assign V, D and J gene segments. Each retained sequence needed at least a six-nucleotide match to both a V gene segment and a J gene segment. A rearrangement counted as productive if the CDR3 had no stop codons and remained in frame with V and J, and every other rearrangement counted as non-productive. Following IMGT convention, CDR3 was defined as the stretch from the second conserved V-encoded cysteine up to the conserved J-encoded phenylalanine. The earlier analysis of some 550 of the donors excluded any sequence lacking an unambiguous match to a single V gene segment. In an earlier analysis of 587 of the donors, a V segment was called functional when productive rearrangements were above 56.7%, and segregating when the standard deviation between donors exceeded 5%. A statistical classification framework was built for diagnosing cytomegalovirus status from the catalog of TCR beta chain sequences. In a later analysis, TCR nucleotide sequences were compared against IMGT/GENE-DB human TR gene sequences so that V and J genes could be assigned. The TCRdist pipeline was used in a later analysis to assign CDR3 sequences and most-parsimonious VDJ recombination scenarios. In a later analysis, each TCR beta chain was defined by its CDR3 amino acid sequence together with its V-gene family, and reads without a unique V-gene family were excluded. A later analysis removed several hundred highly shared, low-generation-probability nucleotide sequences to deal with suspected cross-contamination and a sequencing artifact. In a later analysis, a clonal expansion index for each public chain was calculated from normalized within-repertoire ranks of inferred template counts. In a later analysis, generation probabilities were computed with a VDJ recombination model fitted to out-of-frame rearrangements, and the resulting probabilities were checked against IGoR. In a later analysis, hypergeometric tests were used to score TCR-TCR, TCR-HLA and TCR-CMV co-occurrence, with a repertoire-size bias correction applied to TCR pairs. To estimate false discovery rates, a later analysis permuted the HLA or CMV assignments 20 times. In a later analysis, co-occurring TCRs were grouped with DBSCAN, and TCRdist sequence similarity was added when clustering was performed within HLA-allele-positive subsets. Repertoires with fewer than 30,000 or more than 120,000 public chains, plus five repertoires with anomalous nucleotide sharing, were excluded from co-occurrence clustering. TCRdb re-hosts the immuneACCESS table, in-frame sequences only. Its copies lack some clones; in the studies checked, an unresolved V gene accounts for under half of them, and the cause for the rest is not known. The DNA gave D and trimming, while V, J and clone size come from that table. The sample includes some 190,000 clones, with about four fifths observed a single time. The biggest ten clones account for 3.4% of the sample.

Source material: PBMCs. The chain links TRBV6-1 with TRBJ2-7, with 10 middle bases fitting TRBD1. The receptor was isolated from a man aged 40-49 years in good health and CMV-seropositive. CDR3 reads: CASSDPGQGTYEQYF. Read as DNA, the sequence is TGTGCCAGCAGTGACCCGGGACAGGGGACCTACGAGCAGTACTTC.